The clone carrying this TCR beta chain was detected only a few times. As yet, its antigen is unknown. The CDR3 runs 17 residues. Germline V gene lookup returns CDR1 SGHAT and CDR2 FQNNGV. V was pared by 5 bases and J by 0 bases, with 9 bases of the junction left unmatched. This specimen belongs to a study of T-cell memory formation after mild COVID-19. Points from the study as a whole: In pre-infection memory, a portion of responding clones appeared, which suggested that cross-reactive memory joined.

Using constant-segment primers, 5'RACE produced TCR alpha and TCR beta cDNA libraries carrying sample barcodes and UMIs. TCRdb re-analysed the 5' RACE reads in MiXCR, keeping a single row per CDR3 protein. This table holds fewer than 650,000 distinct CDR3 sequences, 15% to 20% found once. The sequenced sample consisted of PBMCs or a T cell subset sorted from them (not recorded which). The rearrangement links TRBV11-2 to TRBJ1-1; 10 positions agree with TRBD1. This TCR derives from an adult woman who had mild COVID-19 (a few samples of this study predate the infection). Cell type and time point are not known. CDR3 residues: CASSPRQGATLNTEAFF. The DNA of the CDR3 is TGTGCCAGCAGCCCACGACAGGGGGCAACCTTGAACACTGAAGCTTTCTTT.